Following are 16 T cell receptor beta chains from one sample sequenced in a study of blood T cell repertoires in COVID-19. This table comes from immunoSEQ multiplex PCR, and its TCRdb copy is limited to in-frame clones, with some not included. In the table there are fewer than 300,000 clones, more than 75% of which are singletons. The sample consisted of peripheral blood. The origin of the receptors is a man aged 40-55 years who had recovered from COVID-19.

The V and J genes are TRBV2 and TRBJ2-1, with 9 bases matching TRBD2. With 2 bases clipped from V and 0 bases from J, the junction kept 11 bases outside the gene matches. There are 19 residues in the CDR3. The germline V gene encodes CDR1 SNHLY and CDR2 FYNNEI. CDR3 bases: TGTGCCAGCAGTGAAAGGGCTAGCGGGGCGTTTAGCTCCTACAATGAGCAGTTCTTC. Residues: CASSERASGAFSSYNEQFF.

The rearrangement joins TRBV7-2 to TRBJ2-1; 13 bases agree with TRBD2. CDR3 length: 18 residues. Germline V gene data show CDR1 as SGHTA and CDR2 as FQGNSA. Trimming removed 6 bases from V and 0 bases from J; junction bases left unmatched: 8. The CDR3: CASRSGLAGAHSYNEQFF. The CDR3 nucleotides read TGTGCCAGCAGAAGCGGACTAGCGGGGGCTCACTCCTACAATGAGCAGTTCTTC.

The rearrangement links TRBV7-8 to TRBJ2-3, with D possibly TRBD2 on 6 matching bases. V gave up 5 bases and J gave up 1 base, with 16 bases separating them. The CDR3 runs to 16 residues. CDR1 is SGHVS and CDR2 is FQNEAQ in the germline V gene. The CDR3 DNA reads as TGTGCCAGCAGCCATCGGGACGGGGGAGGCACAGATACGCAGTATTTT. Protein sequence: CASSHRDGGGTDTQYF.

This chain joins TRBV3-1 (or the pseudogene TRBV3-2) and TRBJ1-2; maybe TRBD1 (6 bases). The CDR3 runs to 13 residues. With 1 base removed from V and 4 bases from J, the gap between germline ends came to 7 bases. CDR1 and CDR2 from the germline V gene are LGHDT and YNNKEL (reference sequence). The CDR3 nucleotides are TGTGCCAGCAGCCAAGGGACAGCCTATGGCTACACCTTC. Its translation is CASSQGTAYGYTF.

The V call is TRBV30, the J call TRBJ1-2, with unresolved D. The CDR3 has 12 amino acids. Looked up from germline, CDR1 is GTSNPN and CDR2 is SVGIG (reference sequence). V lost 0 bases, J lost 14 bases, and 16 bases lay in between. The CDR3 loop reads CAWSVSGSLGTF. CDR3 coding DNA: TGTGCCTGGAGTGTATCGGGATCTCTCGGGACCTTC.

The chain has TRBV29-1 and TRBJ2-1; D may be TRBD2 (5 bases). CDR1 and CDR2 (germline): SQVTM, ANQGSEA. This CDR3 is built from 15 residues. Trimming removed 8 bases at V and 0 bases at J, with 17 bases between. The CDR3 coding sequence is TGCAGCATCCGATTCCGGGGAAACTCCTACAATGAGCAGTTCTTC. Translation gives CSIRFRGNSYNEQFF.

As DNA, the CDR3 is TGTGCCAGCAGCGGACAGGGAATTATTCGGCAGTACTTC. Its translation: CASSGQGIIRQYF. V is TRBV6-2 or TRBV6-3 and J is TRBJ2-7; 8 bases map to TRBD1. The CDR3 consists of 13 residues. The germline V gene encodes CDR1 MNHEY and CDR2 SVGEGT. The trim removed 6 bases at V and 9 bases at J, leaving 10 bases unmatched.

CDR3 region: CASSEESGSIKGEQFF. The CDR3 DNA reads TGTGCCAGCAGTGAAGAAAGCGGGAGTATTAAGGGTGAGCAGTTCTTC. The V and J genes are TRBV2 and TRBJ2-1; 8 bases map to TRBD2. The germline CDR1 and CDR2 sequences are SNHLY and FYNNEI. This CDR3 has 16 residues. With V trimmed by 1 base and J by 9 bases, 11 bases remained unmatched.

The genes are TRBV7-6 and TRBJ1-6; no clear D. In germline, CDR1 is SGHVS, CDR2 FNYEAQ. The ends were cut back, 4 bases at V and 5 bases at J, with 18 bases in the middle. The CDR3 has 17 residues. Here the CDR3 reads CASSSRKNPTNNSPLHF. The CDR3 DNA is TGTGCCAGCAGCTCCCGTAAGAACCCTACCAATAATTCACCCCTCCACTTT. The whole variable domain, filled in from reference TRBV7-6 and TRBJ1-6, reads GAGVSQSPRYKVTKRGQDVALRCDPISGHVSLYWYRQALGQGPEFLTYFNYEAQQDKSGLPNDRFSAERPEGSISTLTIQRTEQRDSAMYRCASSSRKNPTNNSPLHFGNGTRLTVT.

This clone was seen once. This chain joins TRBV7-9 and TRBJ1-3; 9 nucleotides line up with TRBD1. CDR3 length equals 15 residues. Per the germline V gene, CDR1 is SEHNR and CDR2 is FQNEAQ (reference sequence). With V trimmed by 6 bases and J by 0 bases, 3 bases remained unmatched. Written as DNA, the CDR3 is TGTGCCAGCAGGGCGGACAGGGGCTCTGGAAACACCATATATTTT. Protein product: CASRADRGSGNTIYF.

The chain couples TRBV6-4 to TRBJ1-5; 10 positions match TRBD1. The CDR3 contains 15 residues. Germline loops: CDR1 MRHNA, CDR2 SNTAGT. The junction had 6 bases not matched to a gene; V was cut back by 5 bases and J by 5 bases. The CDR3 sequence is CASSSTGGADQPQHF. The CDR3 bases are TGTGCCAGCAGTTCGACAGGGGGCGCGGATCAGCCCCAGCATTTT.

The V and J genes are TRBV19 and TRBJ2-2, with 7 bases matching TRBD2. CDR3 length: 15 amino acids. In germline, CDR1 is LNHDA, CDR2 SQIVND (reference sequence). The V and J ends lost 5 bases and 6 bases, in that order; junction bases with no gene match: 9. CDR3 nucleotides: TGTGCCAGTAGTCGGGGAGGGTGGGAAGCCGGGGAGCTGTTTTTT. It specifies CASSRGGWEAGELFF.

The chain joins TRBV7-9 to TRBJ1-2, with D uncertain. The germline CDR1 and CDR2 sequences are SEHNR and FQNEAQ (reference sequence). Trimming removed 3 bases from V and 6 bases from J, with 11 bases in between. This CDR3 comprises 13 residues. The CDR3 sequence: CASSLSGVDGYTF. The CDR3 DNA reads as TGTGCCAGCAGCTTGTCCGGGGTAGATGGCTACACCTTC.

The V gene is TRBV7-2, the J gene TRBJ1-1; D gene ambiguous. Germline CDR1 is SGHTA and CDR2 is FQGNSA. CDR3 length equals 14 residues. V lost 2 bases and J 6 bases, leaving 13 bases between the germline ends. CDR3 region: CASSLLPKTAEAFF. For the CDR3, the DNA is TGTGCCAGCAGCTTATTGCCCAAGACTGCTGAAGCTTTCTTT.

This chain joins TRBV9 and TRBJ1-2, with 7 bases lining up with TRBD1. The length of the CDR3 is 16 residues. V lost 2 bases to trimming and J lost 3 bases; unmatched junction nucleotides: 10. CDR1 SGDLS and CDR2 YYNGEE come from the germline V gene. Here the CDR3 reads CASSVEDREAYYGYTF. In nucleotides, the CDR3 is TGTGCCAGCAGCGTCGAAGACAGGGAGGCTTACTATGGCTACACCTTC.

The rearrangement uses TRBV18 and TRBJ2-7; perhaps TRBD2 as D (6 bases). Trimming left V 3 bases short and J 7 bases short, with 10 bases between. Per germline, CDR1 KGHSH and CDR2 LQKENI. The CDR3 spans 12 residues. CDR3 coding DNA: TGTGCCAGCTCACCGCAGGGAGGTGAGCAGTACTTC. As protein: CASSPQGGEQYF.